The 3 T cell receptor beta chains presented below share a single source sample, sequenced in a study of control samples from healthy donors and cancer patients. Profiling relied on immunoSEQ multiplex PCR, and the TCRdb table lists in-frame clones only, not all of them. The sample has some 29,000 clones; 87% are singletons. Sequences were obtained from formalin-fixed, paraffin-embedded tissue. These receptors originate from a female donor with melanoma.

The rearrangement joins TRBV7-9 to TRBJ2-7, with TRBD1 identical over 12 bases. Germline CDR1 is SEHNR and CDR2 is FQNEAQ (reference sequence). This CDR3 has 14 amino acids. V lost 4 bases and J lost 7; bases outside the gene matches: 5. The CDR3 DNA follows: TGTGCCAGCAGCTCTGGGACAGGGGGCTGGGAGCAGTACTTC. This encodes CASSSGTGGWEQYF. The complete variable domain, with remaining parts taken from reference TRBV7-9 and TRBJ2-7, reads DTGVSQNPRHKITKRGQNVTFRCDPISEHNRLYWYRQTLGQGPEFLTYFQNEAQLEKSRLLSDRFSAERPKGSFSTLEIQRTEQGDSAMYLCASSSGTGGWEQYFGPGTRLTVT.

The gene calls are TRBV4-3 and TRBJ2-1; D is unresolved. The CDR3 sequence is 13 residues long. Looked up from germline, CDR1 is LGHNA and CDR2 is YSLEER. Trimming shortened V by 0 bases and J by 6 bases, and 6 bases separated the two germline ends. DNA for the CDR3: TGCGCCAGCAGCCAAGATATCCGCAATGAGCAGTTCTTC. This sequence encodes CASSQDIRNEQFF.

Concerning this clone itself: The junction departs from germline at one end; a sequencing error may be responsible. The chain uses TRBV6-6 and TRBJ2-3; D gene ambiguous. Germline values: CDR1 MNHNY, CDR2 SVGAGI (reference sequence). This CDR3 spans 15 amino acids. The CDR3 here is CASSYRLDGTDTQYF. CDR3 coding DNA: TGTGCCAGCAGTTACAGACTCGACGGCACAGATACGCAATATTTT.